This is a list of T cell receptor beta chains from one sample in a study of T cells after yellow fever vaccination. MiXCR was run by TCRdb on the 5' RACE reads, yielding one entry per CDR3 protein. The sample includes a few hundred thousand distinct CDR3 sequences, roughly 4.3% seen only once; the top ten take around 23%. The sample consisted of PBMCs, taken 5 days after the yellow fever booster vaccination. Receptor source: a man younger than 35 who received the YFV17D yellow fever vaccine. Both conserved end residues are part of each CDR3. The order of the fields is V gene, J gene, CDR3 protein.

TRBV20-1,TRBJ1-4,CSAVNLNEKLFF
TRBV6-2/TRBV6-3,TRBJ1-1,CASTKVHNTEAFF
TRBV12-3/TRBV12-4,TRBJ2-5,CASSLGQGGWETQYF
TRBV18,TRBJ2-4,CASSPGTDKNIQYF
TRBV4-1,TRBJ2-3,CASSQVGGRVADTQYF
TRBV6-5,TRBJ1-2,CASRGDRRDYTF
TRBV6-6,TRBJ2-2,CASRSPGTGNTGELFF
TRBV5-6,TRBJ2-3,CASREQGNTQYF
TRBV24-1,TRBJ2-3,CATSDLQAGSTDTQYF
TRBV12-3/TRBV12-4,TRBJ1-3,CATDKRQGWGSGNTIYF
TRBV19,TRBJ2-3,CASSTLQSTDTQYF
TRBV7-9,TRBJ1-6,CASSRIQKNSPLHF
TRBV30,TRBJ2-1,CAWTALADEQFF
TRBV28,TRBJ2-2,CASSPWRGWNTGELFF
TRBV4-3,TRBJ2-3,CASSQEGKLGTDTQYF
TRBV11-1,TRBJ2-3,CASSYDRYTDTQYF
TRBV20-1,TRBJ1-2,CSARDHRGLNGYTF
TRBV7-2,TRBJ2-3,CASSNPASTDTQYF
TRBV12-3/TRBV12-4,TRBJ2-2,CASSLVQEGGELFF
TRBV18,TRBJ1-5,CASLRSRREWGNQPQHF
TRBV29-1,TRBJ1-2,CSVGEGGSVGYTF
TRBV9,TRBJ2-1,CASSVGLRGWRYNEQFF
TRBV10-3,TRBJ2-1,CAISLIGGRAYNEQFF